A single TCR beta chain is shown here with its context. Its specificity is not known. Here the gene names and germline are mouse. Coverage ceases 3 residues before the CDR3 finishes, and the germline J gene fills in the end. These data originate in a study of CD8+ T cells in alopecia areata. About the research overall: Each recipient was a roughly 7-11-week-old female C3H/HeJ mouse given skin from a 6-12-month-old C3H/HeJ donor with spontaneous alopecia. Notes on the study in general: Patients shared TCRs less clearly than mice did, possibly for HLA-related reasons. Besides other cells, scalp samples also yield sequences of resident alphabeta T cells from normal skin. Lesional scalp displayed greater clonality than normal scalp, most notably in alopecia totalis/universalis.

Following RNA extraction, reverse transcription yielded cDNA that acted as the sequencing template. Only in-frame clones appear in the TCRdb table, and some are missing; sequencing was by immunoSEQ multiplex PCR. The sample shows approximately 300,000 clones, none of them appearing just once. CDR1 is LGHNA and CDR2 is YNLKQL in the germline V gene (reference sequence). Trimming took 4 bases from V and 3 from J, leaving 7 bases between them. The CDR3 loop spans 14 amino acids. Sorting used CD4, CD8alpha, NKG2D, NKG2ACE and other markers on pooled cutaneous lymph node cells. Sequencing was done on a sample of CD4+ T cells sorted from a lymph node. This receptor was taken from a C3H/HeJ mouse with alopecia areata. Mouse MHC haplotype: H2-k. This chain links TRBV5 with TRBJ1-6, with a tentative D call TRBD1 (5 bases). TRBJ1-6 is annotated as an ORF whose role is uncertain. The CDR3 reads CASSLRDYNSPLYF. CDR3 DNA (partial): TGTGCCAGCAGCCTCAGGGACTATAATTCGCCC.